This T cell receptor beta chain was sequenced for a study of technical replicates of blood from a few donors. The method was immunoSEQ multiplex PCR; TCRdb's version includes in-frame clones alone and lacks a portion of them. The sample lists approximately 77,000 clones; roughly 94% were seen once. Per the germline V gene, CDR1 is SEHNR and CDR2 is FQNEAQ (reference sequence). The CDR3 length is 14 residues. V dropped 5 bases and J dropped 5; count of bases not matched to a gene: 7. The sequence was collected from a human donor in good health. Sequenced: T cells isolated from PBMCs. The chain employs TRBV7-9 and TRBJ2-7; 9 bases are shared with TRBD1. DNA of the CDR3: TGTGCCAGCAGCCACCGGGACAGGGTTCACGAGCAGTACTTC. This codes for CASSHRDRVHEQYF.